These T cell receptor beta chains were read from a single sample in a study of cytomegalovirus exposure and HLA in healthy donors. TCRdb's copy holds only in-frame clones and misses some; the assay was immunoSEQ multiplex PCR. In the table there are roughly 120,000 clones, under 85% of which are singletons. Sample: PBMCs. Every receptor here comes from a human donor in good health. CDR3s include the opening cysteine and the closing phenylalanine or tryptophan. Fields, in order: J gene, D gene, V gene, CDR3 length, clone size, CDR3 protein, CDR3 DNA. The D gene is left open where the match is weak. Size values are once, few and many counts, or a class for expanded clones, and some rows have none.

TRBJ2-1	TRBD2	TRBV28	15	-	CASFPNSAGGNEQFF	TGTGCCAGCTTCCCTAACTCGGCGGGAGGAAATGAGCAGTTCTTC
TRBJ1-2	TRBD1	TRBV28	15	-	CASSSRQGGFYGYTF	TGTGCCAGCAGTTCCCGACAGGGGGGTTTCTATGGCTACACCTTC
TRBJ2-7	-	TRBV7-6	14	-	CASSRASNEYEQYF	TGTGCCAGCAGCCGAGCTTCCAACGAGTACGAGCAGTACTTC
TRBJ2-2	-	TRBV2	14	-	CASSDEGVIGELFF	TGTGCCAGCAGTGATGAAGGGGTTATCGGGGAGCTGTTTTTT
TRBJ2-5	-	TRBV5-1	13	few	CASSLVGRETQYF	TGCGCCAGCAGCTTGGTGGGCCGAGAGACCCAGTACTTC
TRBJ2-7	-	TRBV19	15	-	CASSPTGSISYEQYF	TGTGCCAGTAGTCCCACAGGGTCCATATCCTACGAGCAGTACTTC
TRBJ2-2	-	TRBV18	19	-	CASSPGQMGRSGGTGELFF	TGTGCCAGCTCACCAGGACAAATGGGGAGGAGTGGAGGAACCGGGGAGCTGTTTTTT
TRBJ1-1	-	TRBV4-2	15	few	CASSQRVGSDTEAFF	TGTGCCAGCAGCCAACGGGTCGGGTCGGACACTGAAGCTTTCTTT
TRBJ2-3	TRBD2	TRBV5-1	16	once	CASSPPLAGVTDTQYF	TGCGCCAGCAGCCCCCCCCTAGCGGGGGTCACAGATACGCAGTATTTT
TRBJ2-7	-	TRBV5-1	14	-	CASSPSRDFYEQYF	TGCGCCAGCAGCCCCTCCCGGGACTTCTACGAGCAGTACTTC
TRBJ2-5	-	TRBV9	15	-	CASSPSLVFQETQYF	TGTGCCAGCAGCCCATCGTTAGTTTTCCAAGAGACCCAGTACTTC
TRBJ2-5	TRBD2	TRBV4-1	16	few	CASSLWGLAGEETQYF	TGCGCCAGCAGCCTATGGGGACTAGCGGGAGAGGAGACCCAGTACTTC
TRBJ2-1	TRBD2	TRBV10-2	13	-	CASSRRENNEQFF	TGCGCCAGCAGTCGGCGGGAGAACAATGAGCAGTTCTTC
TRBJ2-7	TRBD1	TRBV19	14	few	CASRTTGGGYEQYF	TGTGCCAGTAGAACGACAGGGGGCGGATACGAGCAGTACTTC
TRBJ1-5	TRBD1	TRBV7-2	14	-	CASSLYTGDQPQHF	TGTGCCAGCAGCTTATACACAGGGGATCAGCCCCAGCATTTT
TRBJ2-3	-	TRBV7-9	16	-	CASSLGLWAGTDTQYF	TGTGCCAGCAGCTTAGGGCTATGGGCTGGGACAGATACGCAGTATTTT
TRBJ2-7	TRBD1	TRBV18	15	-	CASSPRGTGGFEQYF	TGTGCCAGCTCACCACGAGGGACAGGGGGCTTCGAGCAGTACTTC
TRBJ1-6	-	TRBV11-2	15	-	CASSLEWQFNSPLHF	TGTGCCAGCAGCTTAGAGTGGCAGTTTAATTCACCCCTCCACTTT
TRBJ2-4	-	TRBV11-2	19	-	CASSLDRQGITLAKNIQYF	TGTGCCAGCAGCTTAGATCGGCAGGGAATCACTCTAGCCAAAAACATTCAGTACTTC
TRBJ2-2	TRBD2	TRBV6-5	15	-	CASRGSGSGAGELFF	TGTGCCAGCAGAGGTAGCGGGAGTGGGGCCGGGGAGCTGTTTTTT
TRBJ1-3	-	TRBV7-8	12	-	CASSIIGNTIYF	TGTGCCAGCAGTATAATCGGAAACACCATATATTTT
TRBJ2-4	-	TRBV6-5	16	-	CASSYSTTGVQNIQYF	TGTGCCAGCAGTTACTCAACGACAGGTGTCCAAAACATTCAGTACTTC
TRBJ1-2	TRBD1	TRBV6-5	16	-	CASSYSGRDSSYGYTF	TGTGCCAGCAGTTACTCGGGAAGGGACAGCTCCTATGGCTACACCTTC
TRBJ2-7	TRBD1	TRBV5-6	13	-	CASSPTGLDEQYF	TGTGCCAGCAGCCCGACAGGGTTGGACGAGCAGTACTTC
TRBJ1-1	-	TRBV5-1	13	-	CASSLTPNTEAFF	TGCGCCAGCAGCCTGACACCGAACACTGAAGCTTTCTTT
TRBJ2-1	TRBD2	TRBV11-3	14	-	CASRKSGRANEQFF	TGTGCCAGCAGAAAAAGCGGGAGGGCGAATGAGCAGTTCTTC